The rows below give T cell receptor beta chains drawn from one sample of a study of regulatory T cells in long-lasting Graves disease. Via MiXCR, TCRdb re-called the multiplex PCR reads, giving one row per CDR3 protein. This sample has about 460,000 distinct CDR3 sequences, with less than 15% found just once. These same data were also listed under a study on T cells in Graves' hyperthyroidism and ophthalmopathy.

The material sequenced was peripheral blood mononuclear cells (PBMCs), taken at new diagnosis, from a patient treated with antithyroid drugs. Receptors originate from a woman between 50 and 59 years old with Graves disease. CDR3s include the opening cysteine and the closing phenylalanine or tryptophan. The order of the fields is D gene, J gene, V gene, CDR3 protein. D genes are given only for firm matches.

d_call: NA; j_call: TRBJ2-3; v_call: TRBV7-3; cdr3_aa: CASSFNDRTDTQYF
d_call: TRBD2; j_call: TRBJ2-5; v_call: TRBV4-1; cdr3_aa: CASSQEGLAARIDRGETQYF
d_call: TRBD1; j_call: TRBJ2-6; v_call: TRBV12-3/TRBV12-4; cdr3_aa: CASSSGQGSGANVLTF
d_call: NA; j_call: TRBJ1-1; v_call: TRBV6-5; cdr3_aa: CASSYSQNTEAFF
d_call: NA; j_call: TRBJ2-2; v_call: TRBV3-1; cdr3_aa: CASSQVDGNTGELFF
d_call: NA; j_call: TRBJ2-5; v_call: TRBV2; cdr3_aa: CASSEQRRPSETQYF
d_call: NA; j_call: TRBJ2-7; v_call: TRBV18; cdr3_aa: CASSLGAAFDEQYF
d_call: NA; j_call: TRBJ1-5; v_call: TRBV20-1; cdr3_aa: CSARGRADRPQHF
d_call: TRBD2; j_call: TRBJ2-1; v_call: TRBV7-2; cdr3_aa: CASSPQLGGWNEQFF
d_call: NA; j_call: TRBJ1-3; v_call: TRBV4-1; cdr3_aa: CASSFSGVYSGNTIYF
d_call: TRBD1; j_call: TRBJ1-5; v_call: TRBV19; cdr3_aa: CASSISLLGQGRNQPQHF
d_call: TRBD2; j_call: TRBJ2-1; v_call: TRBV7-9; cdr3_aa: CASSLVRLADNEQFF
d_call: TRBD2; j_call: TRBJ2-7; v_call: TRBV20-1; cdr3_aa: CSARDSSGRTYEQYF
d_call: NA; j_call: TRBJ2-7; v_call: TRBV7-8; cdr3_aa: CASSSPGLPERFYEQYF
d_call: TRBD1; j_call: TRBJ2-2; v_call: TRBV30; cdr3_aa: CAWMGTVGTGELFF
d_call: TRBD1; j_call: TRBJ2-2; v_call: TRBV13; cdr3_aa: CASSPTGYSTGELFF
d_call: NA; j_call: TRBJ1-4; v_call: TRBV20-1; cdr3_aa: CSARDLGGGNEKLFF
d_call: NA; j_call: TRBJ2-7; v_call: TRBV29-1; cdr3_aa: CSVETQGTYEQYF
d_call: NA; j_call: TRBJ2-7; v_call: TRBV12-3/TRBV12-4; cdr3_aa: CASSFSRLPEQYF
d_call: NA; j_call: TRBJ1-5; v_call: TRBV20-1; cdr3_aa: CSVATPDQPQHF
d_call: NA; j_call: TRBJ1-4; v_call: TRBV11-2; cdr3_aa: CASSLMGPRGKLFF
d_call: TRBD1; j_call: TRBJ2-3; v_call: TRBV30; cdr3_aa: CAWSENEGADTQYF
d_call: TRBD1; j_call: TRBJ2-5; v_call: TRBV11-2; cdr3_aa: CASSVGQGEETQYF
d_call: NA; j_call: TRBJ2-2; v_call: TRBV9; cdr3_aa: CASSVDGPEEGELFF
d_call: NA; j_call: TRBJ1-2; v_call: TRBV12-3/TRBV12-4; cdr3_aa: CASSSGQRNGYTF
d_call: TRBD1; j_call: TRBJ2-1; v_call: TRBV19; cdr3_aa: CASATGGYEQFF
d_call: NA; j_call: TRBJ1-4; v_call: TRBV2; cdr3_aa: CASRKWGDDEKLFF
d_call: TRBD1; j_call: TRBJ1-2; v_call: TRBV7-2; cdr3_aa: CASSASTGGKGGYTF
d_call: NA; j_call: TRBJ2-7; v_call: TRBV18; cdr3_aa: CASSLQSTYEQYF
d_call: NA; j_call: TRBJ2-3; v_call: TRBV27; cdr3_aa: CASSLSWTSTDTQYF
d_call: NA; j_call: TRBJ1-5; v_call: TRBV29-1; cdr3_aa: CSVRPGPYQPQHF
d_call: NA; j_call: TRBJ2-7; v_call: TRBV20-1; cdr3_aa: CSAREQTYEQYF
d_call: NA; j_call: TRBJ2-7; v_call: TRBV5-1; cdr3_aa: CASTPLGRDYEQYF
d_call: NA; j_call: TRBJ2-3; v_call: TRBV29-1; cdr3_aa: CSVEGRGAGGGPLLNTDTQYF
d_call: NA; j_call: TRBJ1-6; v_call: TRBV6-1; cdr3_aa: CASRDRSSYNSPLHF
d_call: TRBD2; j_call: TRBJ2-2; v_call: TRBV2; cdr3_aa: CASSELGLAVAGELFF
d_call: TRBD2; j_call: TRBJ2-7; v_call: TRBV19; cdr3_aa: CASRSTSGSGYEQYF
d_call: NA; j_call: TRBJ2-1; v_call: TRBV12-3/TRBV12-4; cdr3_aa: CASTLRLTFVDEQFF
d_call: NA; j_call: TRBJ2-5; v_call: TRBV20-1; cdr3_aa: CSAREVETQYF
d_call: TRBD1; j_call: TRBJ1-5; v_call: TRBV2; cdr3_aa: CASSTGTGNNQPQHF
d_call: TRBD2; j_call: TRBJ2-1; v_call: TRBV20-1; cdr3_aa: CSASHSGRPTYNEQFF